This T cell receptor (beta chain) was identified during a study of T-cell reconstitution after alpha-beta-depleted transplantation in children. This clonotype was detected many times. Its antigen is undetermined. This sample's TCRbeta library carried unique molecular identifier barcodes. TCRdb used MiXCR to reprocess the PCR reads, holding one entry per CDR3 protein. Of 70,000 or so distinct CDR3 sequences listed, about 11% were seen once; the top ten hold approximately 13%. Findings and limits, study-wide: Recipient T cells and thymic progenitors that survived gave rise to the high TCRbeta diversity observed at day 60 in some patients.

Germline values: CDR1 SGHRS, CDR2 YFSETQ. Losses at the gene ends were 2 bases for V and 5 bases for J; bases not matched to a gene: 12. This CDR3 has 16 amino acids. V and J are TRBV5-1 and TRBJ2-7, with 8 bases that match TRBD2. Sequenced here: PBMCs, sampled before TCRalphabeta/CD19-depleted stem cell transplant. The source of this sequence is a boy aged 5-17 years with acute myeloid leukemia, due to receive a stem cell transplant. CDR3 loop: CASSFIRPGLDNEQYF. The DNA of the CDR3 is TGCGCCAGCAGCTTTATCCGACCGGGACTAGACAACGAGCAGTACTTC.